The 13 T cell receptor beta chains below were found in one sample sequenced in a study of blood T cell repertoires in COVID-19. Profiling relied on immunoSEQ multiplex PCR, and the TCRdb table lists in-frame clones only, not all of them. The sample carries approximately 170,000 clones, roughly four fifths recorded once. The sample consisted of peripheral blood. The receptor source for this set is a man in his forties or fifties who had recovered from COVID-19.

This chain connects TRBV10-3 to TRBJ1-1; a weak D match, TRBD1 (6 bases). Germline-derived CDR1 and CDR2 are ENHRY and SYGVKD. The CDR3 sequence is 14 residues long. V gave up 2 bases and J gave up 6 bases, with 13 bases separating them. The CDR3 reads CAISEATGTAEAFF. CDR3 bases: TGTGCCATCAGTGAGGCAACAGGGACCGCTGAAGCTTTCTTT.

This rearrangement joins TRBV12-5 to TRBJ2-5; 7 bases align to TRBD1. The CDR3 consists of 16 residues. Germline assignment: CDR1 LGHNT and CDR2 FRNRAP. Trimming took 1 base from V and 2 from J; bases not matched to a gene: 7. CDR3 residues: CASGLGAGGWQETQYF. DNA for the CDR3: TGTGCTAGTGGTTTGGGGGCAGGGGGTTGGCAAGAGACCCAGTACTTC.

This chain uses TRBV11-1 with TRBJ1-1; D is unresolved. Germline lookup yields CDR1 SGHAT and CDR2 FQDESV (reference sequence). The CDR3 is made up of 15 amino acids. V shed 5 bases and J shed 4 bases, with 17 bases lying between them. The CDR3 protein is CASSVRWEKSTEAFF. CDR3 in DNA: TGTGCCAGCAGCGTTCGGTGGGAGAAGAGCACTGAAGCTTTCTTT.

Written as DNA, the CDR3 is TGTGCCACCAGCCCGCAAACGGGGAATCAGCCCCAGCATTTT. Its protein is CATSPQTGNQPQHF. This chain connects TRBV15 to TRBJ1-5; D gene ambiguous. V lost 5 bases and J lost 4, with 12 bases in between. This CDR3 contains 14 residues. The germline V gene encodes CDR1 LNHNV and CDR2 YYDKDF (reference sequence).

V gene TRBV9 combines with J gene TRBJ2-2; a weak D match, TRBD2 (7 bases). Germline CDR1 is SGDLS and CDR2 is YYNGEE. Trimming removed 0 bases at V and 2 bases at J, with 8 bases between. This CDR3 is built from 15 residues. The CDR3 loop reads CASSVGGGNTGELFF. CDR3 bases: TGTGCCAGCAGCGTAGGCGGGGGCAACACCGGGGAGCTGTTTTTT.

This chain joins TRBV18 and TRBJ2-5, with D uncertain. The V gene lost 1 base and the J gene lost 3 bases, with 3 bases spanning the gap. The CDR3 has 12 residues. Germline loops: CDR1 KGHSH, CDR2 LQKENI. CDR3 protein: CASSPREETQYF. The CDR3 DNA reads TGTGCCAGCTCACCACGAGAAGAGACCCAGTACTTC.

V is TRBV6-5 and J is TRBJ2-7, with D possibly TRBD2 on 6 matching bases. Germline V gene sequence: CDR1 MNHEY, CDR2 SVGAGI. Trimming took off 6 bases at V and 0 bases at J, with 12 bases between the two ends. This CDR3 comprises 14 residues. The CDR3 DNA follows: TGTGCCAGCAGGAGCGGGTTGAGCTCCTACGAGCAGTACTTC. This codes for CASRSGLSSYEQYF.

The V call is TRBV18, the J call TRBJ1-4, with 7 bases fitting TRBD1. V was clipped by 3 bases and J by 0 bases; unmatched bases: 4. Germline values: CDR1 KGHSH, CDR2 LQKENI. This CDR3 comprises 16 residues. The CDR3 is CASSPQGVTTNEKLFF. DNA for the CDR3: TGTGCCAGCTCACCGCAGGGGGTAACAACTAATGAAAAACTGTTTTTT.

The V and J genes are TRBV9 and TRBJ2-3; D perhaps matches TRBD1 (6 bases). The CDR3 runs to 15 residues. With 0 bases removed from V and 5 bases from J, the gap between germline ends came to 13 bases. Germline loops: CDR1 SGDLS, CDR2 YYNGEE. DNA of the CDR3: TGTGCCAGCAGCGTAGAGTGGGGGCCAGAAGATACGCAGTATTTT. It codes for CASSVEWGPEDTQYF.

This clone showed up just once. The CDR3, as DNA: TGCGCCAGCAGTGCACAGAGCTACGAGCAGTACTTC. Residues: CASSAQSYEQYF. The chain combines TRBV10-2 with TRBJ2-7, with unresolved D. CDR1 and CDR2 from the germline V gene are WSHSY and SAAADI. V was trimmed by 4 bases and J by 3 bases, leaving 7 bases between them. The CDR3 consists of 12 residues.

V and J are TRBV10-3 and TRBJ2-5, with a weak D call TRBD1 (5 bases). This CDR3 spans 14 amino acids. Trimming pared 0 bases from V and 3 bases from J, leaving 8 bases between. The germline CDR1 and CDR2 sequences are ENHRY and SYGVKD. This chain's CDR3 is CAISESGREETQYF. CDR3 bases: TGTGCCATCAGTGAGTCGGGCAGGGAAGAGACCCAGTACTTC.

The gene calls are TRBV6-2 or TRBV6-3 and TRBJ2-1, with D possibly TRBD2 on 5 matching bases. Germline CDR1 MNHEY, CDR2 SVGEGT. V lost 3 bases to trimming and J lost 2 bases, with 14 bases between them. The CDR3 runs to 16 residues. CDR3 DNA: TGTGCCAGCAGTTATGCGCTGGCGGGCGCCTACAATGAGCAGTTCTTC. Protein: CASSYALAGAYNEQFF.

The CDR3 sequence: CASSPRDRGYGYTF. CDR3 DNA: TGTGCCAGCAGCCCTCGGGACAGGGGGTATGGCTACACCTTC. The J gene is TRBJ1-2, the V gene TRBV5-4, with 11 bases that match TRBD1. This CDR3 has 14 amino acids. After removal of 4 bases from V and 5 bases from J, the junction contained 4 bases not matched to a gene. Germline assignment: CDR1 SGHNT and CDR2 YYREEE (reference sequence).